This passage covers 15 T cell receptor beta chains from one sample sequenced in a study of T cells of healthy individuals. TCRdb redid the calling of the 5' RACE reads with MiXCR, one entry per CDR3 protein. The repertoire holds about 57,000 distinct CDR3 sequences, with roughly 15% as singletons. The receptors originated from a human donor in good health.

This clonotype was seen more than once but under ten times. The chain joins TRBV27 to TRBJ1-3; 10 bases map to TRBD1. V was clipped by 8 bases and J by 0 bases; unmatched bases: 4. The V gene's germline CDR1 is MNHEY and CDR2 SMNVEV (reference sequence). CDR3 length: 15 residues. CDR3 nucleotides: TGTGCCAGCCGGGGACAGGGGCTCTCTGGAAACACCATATATTTT. It specifies CASRGQGLSGNTIYF.

This clonotype turned up a few times. This rearrangement joins TRBV7-2 to TRBJ1-2; no firm D call. The CDR3 is 12 residues long. V shed 1 base and J shed 7 bases, with 7 bases lying between them. In germline, CDR1 is SGHTA, CDR2 FQGNSA. The DNA for the CDR3 is TGTGCCAGCAGCTTAGGGGGTCGTGGCTACACCTTC. Protein sequence: CASSLGGRGYTF.

The chain combines TRBV11-1 with TRBJ2-7, with D possibly TRBD1 on 5 matching bases. V lost 4 bases to trimming and J lost 7 bases, with 17 bases between them. There are 14 residues in the CDR3. From germline, CDR1 is SGHAT and CDR2 FQDESV (reference sequence). The CDR3 reads CASSYDRPSLEQYF. CDR3 coding DNA: TGTGCCAGCAGCTACGACAGACCCTCTTTGGAGCAGTACTTC.

The table lists this clonotype with many counts. Here the CDR3 reads CASQGADSNQPQHF. CDR3 bases: TGTGCCAGTCAGGGGGCAGATAGCAATCAGCCCCAGCATTTT. J is TRBJ1-5 and V is TRBV5-6, with 8 bases matching TRBD1. This CDR3 is 14 amino acids long. Trimming removed 8 bases from V and 0 bases from J; junction bases left unmatched: 4. The germline V gene has CDR1 SGHDT and CDR2 YYEEEE.

This clonotype was recorded many times. The V call is TRBV12-5, the J call TRBJ1-1, with a weak D call TRBD1 (5 bases). V gave up 2 bases and J gave up 4 bases, with 20 bases separating them. CDR3 size: 17 residues. From germline, CDR1 is LGHNT and CDR2 FRNRAP. CDR3 sequence (DNA): TGTGCTAGTGGTTTGCCCTCCGGGGGGTGGGGAGGCACTGAAGCTTTCTTT. Translation: CASGLPSGGWGGTEAFF.

The rearrangement uses TRBV7-2 and TRBJ2-4; 9 bases agree with TRBD1. The CDR3 covers 18 residues. The V gene's germline CDR1 is SGHTA and CDR2 FQGNSA. J was trimmed by 5 bases and V by 1 base; bases with no gene match: 12. CDR3 protein: CASSLVGGQGGGQNIQYF. In DNA form, the CDR3 reads TGTGCCAGCAGCTTAGTAGGGGGACAGGGAGGAGGCCAAAACATTCAGTACTTC. The entire variable domain, with the rest obtained from reference TRBV7-2 and TRBJ2-4, is as follows: GAGVSQSPSNKVTEKGKDVELRCDPISGHTALYWYRQSLGQGLEFLIYFQGNSAPDKSGLPSDRFSAERTGGSVSTLTIQRTQQEDSAVYLCASSLVGGQGGGQNIQYFGAGTRLSVL.

This clonotype was counted ten times or more. The genes are TRBV4-1 and TRBJ2-3, with D hard to call. This CDR3 contains 17 residues. Germline CDR1 and CDR2: MGHRA and YSYEKL. V gave up 0 bases and J gave up 1 base, with 14 bases separating them. The CDR3 region is CASSQDQAAARTDTQYF. The CDR3 DNA is TGCGCCAGCAGCCAAGATCAAGCCGCGGCCCGCACAGATACGCAGTATTTT.

This clonotype was found many times. The chain employs TRBV28 and TRBJ2-7; TRBD2 matches at 11 bases. This CDR3 spans 14 amino acids. With V trimmed by 6 bases and J by 4 bases, 5 bases remained unmatched. CDR1 and CDR2 (germline): MDHEN, SYDVKM. Here the CDR3 DNA reads TGTGCCAGCAGGTTAGCGGGGGGGCGTTACGAGCAGTACTTC. Its protein product is CASRLAGGRYEQYF.

CDR3 in amino acids: CASRRTGVSPLHF. The CDR3 bases are TGTGCCAGCAGAAGGACAGGGGTTTCACCCCTCCACTTT. The gene calls are TRBV12-3 or TRBV12-4 and TRBJ1-6; 9 bases align to TRBD1. CDR3 length: 13 amino acids. J was trimmed by 9 bases and V by 6 bases; bases with no gene match: 3.

The sample holds one count of this clonotype. The V call is TRBV19, the J call TRBJ2-5; no clear D gene. Germline CDR1 LNHDA, CDR2 SQIVND (reference sequence). The CDR3 contains 15 residues. The V end was cut by 4 bases, the J end by 1 base, with 13 bases between. The CDR3 coding sequence is TGTGCCAGTAGTACGACACTGGTTTCCCAAGAGACCCAGTACTTC. Translating gives CASSTTLVSQETQYF.

The gene calls are TRBV2 and TRBJ1-5; 7 bases are shared with TRBD1. This CDR3 is 15 amino acids long. With V trimmed by 4 bases and J by 2 bases, 5 bases remained unmatched. Germline CDR1 and CDR2: SNHLY and FYNNEI. CDR3 sequence: CASSARGYGNQPQHF. The CDR3 DNA is TGTGCCAGCAGTGCCAGGGGGTACGGCAATCAGCCCCAGCATTTT.

This clonotype occurred many times. The chain combines TRBV6-2 or TRBV6-3 with TRBJ2-4, with no clear D. The germline V gene encodes CDR1 MNHEY and CDR2 SVGEGT. This CDR3 is built from 13 residues. V was pared by 7 bases and J by 2 bases, with 9 bases between. CDR3 protein: CASTGASKNIQYF. The CDR3 coding sequence is TGTGCCAGCACCGGTGCATCCAAAAACATTCAGTACTTC.

V usage is TRBV29-1 and J usage is TRBJ2-3; 8 positions agree with TRBD2. Germline-derived CDR1 and CDR2 are SQVTM and ANQGSEA. The CDR3 spans 12 residues. The CDR3 coding sequence is TGCACAACCGGGACTAGGGCGGATACGCAGTATTTT. Translation: CTTGTRADTQYF.

The table lists this clonotype with a few counts. V gene TRBV9 combines with J gene TRBJ2-3; 7 bases line up with TRBD2. Germline CDR1 and CDR2: SGDLS and YYNGEE. The CDR3 has 16 amino acids. The trim removed 2 bases at V and 5 bases at J, leaving 11 bases unmatched. The CDR3 nucleotides are TGTGCCAGCAGCGTCCGAGCGGGAAGTACGAAAGATACGCAGTATTTT. Protein sequence: CASSVRAGSTKDTQYF.

This clonotype was seen many times. This sequence joins TRBV9 and TRBJ2-7; a possible D gene is TRBD1 (6 bases). Germline V CDR1 and CDR2: SGDLS, YYNGEE. The CDR3 totals 15 residues. V dropped 0 bases and J dropped 1 base, with 11 bases sitting between them. DNA for the CDR3: TGTGCCAGCAGCGTAGAGGCAGGGGCATCCTACGAGCAGTACTTC. This gives the protein CASSVEAGASYEQYF.